This is a list of T cell receptor beta chains from one sample in a study of cytomegalovirus exposure and HLA in healthy donors. Sequencing was performed with immunoSEQ multiplex PCR; in TCRdb, only in-frame clones are kept and a portion is missing. Of about 260,000 clones in the sample, around 65% are singletons; the top ten hold under 3%. Sequenced sample: PBMCs. The receptors were gathered from a female donor in good health and CMV-seronegative. Each CDR3 is given with its conserved first and last residue. The D gene is left open where the match is weak.

J,V,D,CDR3
TRBJ2-1,TRBV5-1,NA,CASSLVQVGDEQFF
TRBJ2-7,TRBV11-2,NA,CASSPDRVYEQYF
TRBJ2-2,TRBV6-5,TRBD2,CASSFPSGRHTGELFF
TRBJ2-1,TRBV2,TRBD2,CASSEQREVPDRFF
TRBJ2-2,TRBV28,NA,CASSEGWGELFF
TRBJ2-1,TRBV11-3,TRBD2,CASILAGGKGNEQFF
TRBJ1-1,TRBV4-1,NA,CASSPSRDAYEARTEAFF
TRBJ2-7,TRBV6-5,NA,CASSYSNVNGVYEQYF
TRBJ2-5,TRBV4-1,TRBD1,CASSQGDRAQETQYF
TRBJ1-5,TRBV7-3,NA,CASSAGTGQPQHF
TRBJ2-3,TRBV27,NA,CASSLEGADTQYF
TRBJ2-5,TRBV7-8,NA,CASSLTLGGETQYF
TRBJ2-3,TRBV6-6,NA,CASPGDTQYF
TRBJ2-1,TRBV12-1,NA,CASSSTTLSYNEQFF
TRBJ2-1,TRBV27,NA,CASSHLQTGMNEQFF
TRBJ1-1,TRBV28,NA,CASRVETGKNTEAFF
TRBJ2-1,TRBV11-2,NA,CASSLGDLREQFF
TRBJ2-2,TRBV5-1,NA,CASSLVGSHGANTGELFF
TRBJ2-3,TRBV29-1,TRBD1,CSVDVMTGGTDTQYF
TRBJ2-7,TRBV5-8,NA,CAGEYEQYF
TRBJ2-2,TRBV2,TRBD2,CASKGTSGRSTGELFF
TRBJ1-1,TRBV2,TRBD1,CASRLQGAATEAFF
TRBJ2-1,TRBV7-2,TRBD2,CASSFRAGGNEQFF
TRBJ1-2,TRBV19,NA,CASSIGMGRGYTF
TRBJ2-1,TRBV5-4,TRBD1,CASSPDRGLYNEQFF
TRBJ2-5,TRBV15,TRBD2,CATSPTSGDQETQYF
TRBJ2-5,TRBV7-2,TRBD2,CASSLASGSETQYF
TRBJ2-7,TRBV28,NA,CASSLGGLDEQYF
TRBJ2-6,TRBV5-1,NA,CASSSAGGSSGANVLTF
TRBJ1-3,TRBV10-3,NA,CAISEWTAGNTIYF
TRBJ2-1,TRBV19,NA,CASSIDRGNEQFF
TRBJ2-6,TRBV9,TRBD1,CASSVRDRVLSGANVLTF
TRBJ2-3,TRBV14,NA,CASSQETSSTDTQYF
TRBJ2-1,TRBV19,TRBD2,CASHGLAGPRGDHEQFF
TRBJ2-3,TRBV7-9,NA,CASSLDGGDTQYF
NA,TRBV11-2,TRBD2,CASSFGLAGFDEQYF
TRBJ2-3,TRBV11-3,TRBD2,CASSLRGRSTDTQYF
TRBJ2-1,TRBV27,NA,CASSSRTGGEFF
TRBJ2-4,TRBV2,TRBD2,CASSGEGGIAKNIQYF
TRBJ2-1,TRBV7-9,NA,CASSHRTYNEQFF
TRBJ1-5,TRBV6-5,NA,CASSYRQGGQPQHF
TRBJ2-1,TRBV9,TRBD2,CASSERTSGKGEQFF
TRBJ1-2,TRBV25-1,NA,CASSELAGRGAREGYTF
TRBJ1-6,TRBV19,TRBD1,CATRDRGSPLHF